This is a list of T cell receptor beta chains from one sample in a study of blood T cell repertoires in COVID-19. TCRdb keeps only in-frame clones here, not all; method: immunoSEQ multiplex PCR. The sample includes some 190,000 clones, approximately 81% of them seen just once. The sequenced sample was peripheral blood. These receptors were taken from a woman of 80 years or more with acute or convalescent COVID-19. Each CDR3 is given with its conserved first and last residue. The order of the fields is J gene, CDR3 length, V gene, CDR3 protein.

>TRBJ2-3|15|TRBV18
CASSPIGGVGDTQYF
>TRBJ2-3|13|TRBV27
CASPHGGRNTQYF
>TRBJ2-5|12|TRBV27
CASRNSGETQYF
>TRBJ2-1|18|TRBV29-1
CSVAGQGWVSSLYNEQFF
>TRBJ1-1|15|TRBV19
CASSIGATLNTEAFF
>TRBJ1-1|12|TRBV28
CASSWGVAEAFF
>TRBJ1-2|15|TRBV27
CASSMSRTGASGYTF
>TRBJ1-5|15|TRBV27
CASSLFRGEGQPQHF
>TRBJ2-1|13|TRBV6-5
CASTLPGWNEQFF
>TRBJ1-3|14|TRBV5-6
CASSLVRAGNTIYF
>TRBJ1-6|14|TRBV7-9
CASSPDRGDSPLHF
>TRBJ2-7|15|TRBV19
CASMPSASGHYEQYF
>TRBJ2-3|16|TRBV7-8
CASSSYRGYSTDTQYF
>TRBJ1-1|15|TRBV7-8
CASRNPRPGGGEAFF
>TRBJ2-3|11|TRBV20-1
CSAQAEDTQYF
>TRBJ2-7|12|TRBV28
CASRTGSREQYF
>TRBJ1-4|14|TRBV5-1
CASRSGQPNEKLFF
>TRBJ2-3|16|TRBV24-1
CATSDSGGAESDTQYF
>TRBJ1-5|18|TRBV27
CASSRGGGQGISNQPQHF
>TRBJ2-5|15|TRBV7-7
CASSLGTGVQETQYF
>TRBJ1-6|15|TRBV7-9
CASSLKGQGGSPLHF
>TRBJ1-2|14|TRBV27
CASSPLNQRDGYTF
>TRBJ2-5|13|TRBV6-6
CASSLRGQETQYF